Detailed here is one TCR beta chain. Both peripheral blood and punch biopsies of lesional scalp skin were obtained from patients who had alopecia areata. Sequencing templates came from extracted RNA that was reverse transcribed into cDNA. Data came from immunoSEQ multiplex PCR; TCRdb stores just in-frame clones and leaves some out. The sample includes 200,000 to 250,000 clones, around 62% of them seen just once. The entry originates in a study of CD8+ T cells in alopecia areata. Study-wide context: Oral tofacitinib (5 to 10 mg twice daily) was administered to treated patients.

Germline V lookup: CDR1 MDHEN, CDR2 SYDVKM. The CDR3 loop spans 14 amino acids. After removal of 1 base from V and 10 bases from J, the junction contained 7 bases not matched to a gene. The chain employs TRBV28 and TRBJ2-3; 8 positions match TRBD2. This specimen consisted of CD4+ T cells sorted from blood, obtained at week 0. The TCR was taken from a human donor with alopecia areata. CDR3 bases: TGTGCCAGCAGTTTATTCCCGGGAGGGCCCGCGCAGTATTTT. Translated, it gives CASSLFPGGPAQYF.